This T cell receptor (beta chain) was sequenced in a study of T cell repertoires in cytomegalovirus infection. Study-level findings and limits: The ex vivo response showed dominance by HLA-C-restricted CMV-specific TCR beta clonotypes.

This clonotype was seen only a few times. Its cognate antigen is unknown. TCRdb fed the reads into MiXCR, producing one record per CDR3 protein. The sample holds approximately 730,000 distinct CDR3 sequences, about 33% seen once. The sequence came from a human donor in good health (CMV status not recorded). Some clones in this sample may be carry-over from other donors' samples. This specimen was cultured PBMCs, taken from culture after CMV antigen stimulation.

CDR3 loop: CASRGLAGLYEQYF. CDR3 nucleotide sequence: TGTGCCAGCAGGGGACTAGCGGGACTCTACGAGCAGTACTTC. V usage is TRBV6-2 or TRBV6-3 and J usage is TRBJ2-7; 13 positions match TRBD2. CDR3 length: 14 amino acids. Germline V gene data show CDR1 as MNHEY and CDR2 as SVGEGT. J gave up 3 bases and V 6 bases, and 2 bases lay outside the gene matches.